This T cell receptor (beta chain) emerged from a study of blood T cell repertoires in COVID-19. The protocol was immunoSEQ multiplex PCR, while the TCRdb copy is restricted to in-frame clones and leaves out a portion. The sample has roughly 250,000 clones, over 75% seen once. The ends were cut back, 4 bases at V and 4 bases at J, with 10 bases in the middle. The CDR3 has 13 amino acids. Germline V gives CDR1 MNHEY, CDR2 SMNVEV (reference sequence). The sample taken for sequencing was peripheral blood. This sequence was found in a human donor in a cohort sampled during active COVID-19. The J gene is TRBJ1-2, the V gene TRBV27, with a tentative D call TRBD1 (6 bases). This CDR3 reads CASSSGTLYGYTF. The DNA of the CDR3 is TGTGCCAGCAGTTCCGGGACACTCTATGGCTACACCTTC.